This T cell receptor (beta chain) emerged from a study of shared clonotypes between healthy human individuals. Study at large: Contributing individuals were a couple of females and three males aged 18 to 49.

On this clone: At the DNA level, this CDR3 is encoded by other sequences in the same sample as well.

Several immunoSEQ plates received, in even portions, the genomic DNA of each subset. The repertoire was sequenced with immunoSEQ multiplex PCR; TCRdb's copy has only in-frame clones and lacks some. The repertoire has more than 2 million clones, 85% to 95% of them found once; the top ten carry 0.1% to 0.15%. A CD45RA-negative memory subset and a CD45RA+ naive subset were separated from the CD4+ cells. This CDR3 comprises 14 residues. V was clipped by 0 bases and J by 5 bases, with 10 bases between them. Germline CDR1 and CDR2: SGHRS and YFSETQ. Material: naive CD4+ T cells sorted from blood. As for subset: CD45RA+ positively selected. This TCR was recovered from a young man in good health. The rearrangement uses TRBV5-1 and TRBJ2-3, with a possible D match to TRBD2 (6 bases). CDR3 sequence: CASSLGQGLDTQYF. The CDR3 DNA is TGCGCCAGCAGCTTGGGTCAGGGACTAGATACGCAGTATTTT.